This TCR beta chain comes out of a study of T cell repertoires in cytomegalovirus infection. At the level of the study: HLA-B-restricted CMV epitopes that are well studied were used alongside recently identified HLA-C-restricted ones.

TCRdb reprocessed the reads via MiXCR and lists one record per CDR3 protein. Of about 770,000 distinct CDR3 sequences in the sample, 25% to 35% were seen once. CDR1 and CDR2 (germline): MNHNY, SVGAGI (reference sequence). The CDR3 sequence is 12 residues long. The germline V and J ends were trimmed by 1 base and 4 bases, with 2 bases remaining between them. This clonotype was seen only a few times. Its cognate antigen is unknown. The chain uses TRBV6-6 and TRBJ1-3; no definite D call. The sequences come from cultured CD8+ T cells from PBMCs, collected from culture after CMV antigen stimulation. The TCR comes from a human donor in good health (CMV status not recorded). Some clones in this sample may be carry-over from other donors' samples. The chain's CDR3 is CASSYLGNTIYF. The CDR3 region has the DNA TGTGCCAGCAGTTACTTGGGAAACACCATATATTTT.